What follows are 22 T cell receptor beta chains derived from one specimen sequenced in a study of T cell clonotyping in hematopoietic cell transplantation. Sample time point: recipient sample about 28 days before transplant, after cytoreduction. The data were produced by immunoSEQ multiplex PCR, yet TCRdb's version contains in-frame clones alone and is incomplete. The data show about 9,000 clones, under 85% seen once. Sequencing used peripheral blood mononuclear cells, obtained before stem cell transplant. The receptors derive from a man in his fifties or sixties with acute myeloid leukemia. Some clones in this sample may be carry-over from other donors' samples.

This chain joins TRBV10-1 and TRBJ2-2; 9 bases align to TRBD2. With 3 bases clipped from V and 2 bases from J, the junction kept 7 bases outside the gene matches. Germline CDR1 and CDR2: WNHNN and SYGVQD (reference sequence). The CDR3 has 17 amino acids. The DNA of the CDR3 is TGCGCCAGCAGTGACGCGGCTAGCGGGGTCAACACCGGGGAGCTGTTTTTT. Translation gives CASSDAASGVNTGELFF.

The genes are TRBV10-2 and TRBJ2-1; TRBD2 matches 8 bases. The length of the CDR3 is 14 residues. V gave up 10 bases and J gave up 7 bases; unmatched junction bases: 12. Germline loops: CDR1 WSHSY, CDR2 SAAADI. This CDR3 reads CATGGSSGVNEQFF. DNA of the CDR3: TGCGCCACCGGGGGGAGTAGCGGGGTTAATGAGCAGTTCTTC.

The chain has TRBV6-1 and TRBJ1-4; tentative D call: TRBD1 (6 bases). This CDR3 region has 14 residues. Germline V gives CDR1 MNHNS, CDR2 SASEGT. Trimming removed 7 bases at V and 7 bases at J, with 16 bases between. CDR3 region: CASTSKQGGEKLFF. In DNA, the CDR3 is TGTGCCAGCACCTCAAAACAGGGAGGTGAAAAACTGTTTTTT.

This clone was detected only a few times. The chain joins TRBV9 to TRBJ1-1; D remains unclear. The CDR3 contains 15 residues. The germline V gene encodes CDR1 SGDLS and CDR2 YYNGEE. The V end lost 3 bases, the J end lost 1 base, and 13 bases lay between the germline ends. The CDR3 region has the DNA TGTGCCAGCAGCGGGTCGGGCGTCAGGAACACTGAAGCTTTCTTT. Translating gives CASSGSGVRNTEAFF.

This chain uses TRBV7-7 with TRBJ2-2, with TRBD2 as a possible D gene (5 bases). Germline CDR1 reads SSHAT; CDR2 reads FNYEAQ (reference sequence). The CDR3 length is 10 residues. CDR3 DNA: TGTGCGGCGGGTGACGGGGAGCTGTTTTTT. This codes for CAAGDGELFF.

The V call is TRBV11-1, the J call TRBJ2-5; 14 nucleotides match TRBD2. J gave up 4 bases and V 5 bases, and 9 bases lay outside the gene matches. Germline V gene data show CDR1 as SGHAT and CDR2 as FQDESV (reference sequence). CDR3 size: 17 residues. CDR3: CASSPATSGGAGETQYF. CDR3 DNA sequence: TGTGCCAGCAGCCCTGCGACTAGCGGGGGGGCCGGAGAGACCCAGTACTTC. Variable domain in full (rest from reference TRBV11-1 and TRBJ2-5): EAEVAQSPRYKITEKSQAVAFWCDPISGHATLYWYRQILGQGPELLVQFQDESVVDDSQLPKDRFSAERLKGVDSTLKIQPAELGDSAMYLCASSPATSGGAGETQYFGPGTRLLVL.

With respect to this clone: A junction boundary mismatches the germline segment, possibly from a read error. The rearrangement joins TRBV6-1 to TRBJ1-2; possible D gene TRBD1, 5 bases. The CDR3 loop spans 14 amino acids. CDR1 is MNHNS and CDR2 is SASEGT in the germline V gene. The CDR3 DNA reads as TGTGCCAGCAGCGAAGACAGATCGAACTATGGCTACACCTTC. Amino acid sequence: CASSEDRSNYGYTF.

V is TRBV5-1 and J is TRBJ2-1; D is possibly TRBD1 (6 bases). Trimming removed 0 bases from V and 1 base from J, with 14 bases in between. The CDR3 spans 17 residues. Germline V CDR1 and CDR2: SGHRS, YFSETQ. Here the CDR3 reads CASSLVGGEGSYNEQFF. The CDR3 DNA sequence: TGCGCCAGCAGCTTGGTAGGGGGAGAGGGGTCCTACAATGAGCAGTTCTTC.

The chain uses TRBV11-3 and TRBJ2-1; D gene unclear. The V gene lost 5 bases and the J gene lost 0 bases, with 5 bases spanning the gap. The length of the CDR3 is 13 residues. Germline values: CDR1 SGHNT, CDR2 YENEEA. CDR3 sequence: CASSADSYNEQFF. The CDR3 DNA reads as TGTGCCAGCAGCGCGGACTCCTACAATGAGCAGTTCTTC.

This clone was counted between two and nine times. The chain couples TRBV29-1 to TRBJ2-7; the match to TRBD1 covers 10 bases. The V and J ends lost 4 bases and 2 bases, in that order; junction bases with no gene match: 8. This CDR3 is built from 15 residues. Looked up from germline, CDR1 is SQVTM and CDR2 is ANQGSEA. In DNA form, the CDR3 reads TGCAGCGTTGCGGGGGGGACAGGGGCGACCTACGAGCAGTACTTC. This codes for CSVAGGTGATYEQYF.

This clone showed up just once. The CDR3 loop is CASSSQGTLTYEQFF. Written as DNA, the CDR3 is TGTGCCAGCAGCTCCCAGGGAACCCTTACATATGAGCAGTTCTTC. V and J are TRBV7-2 and TRBJ2-1; possibly TRBD1 for D (5 bases). The length of the CDR3 is 15 residues. The germline V gene has CDR1 SGHTA and CDR2 FQGNSA. V was pared by 4 bases and J by 8 bases, with 18 bases between. The variable domain in full, with the rest retrieved from reference TRBV7-2 and TRBJ2-1, is GAGVSQSPSNKVTEKGKDVELRCDPISGHTALYWYRQSLGQGLEFLIYFQGNSAPDKSGLPSDRFSAERTGGSVSTLTIQRTQQEDSAVYLCASSSQGTLTYEQFFGPGTRLTVL.

This clone has only a few counts. The gene calls are TRBV21-1 and TRBJ1-6. TRBV21-1 is a recognized pseudogene. CDR3 length equals 15 residues. Written as DNA, the CDR3 is TGTGCCAGCTTCGCGGTGAGCTCCTATAATTCACCCCTCCACTTT. This gives the protein CASFAVSSYNSPLHF.

The CDR3 reads CASSPDTGTVYGYTF. CDR3 nucleotides: TGTGCCAGTAGTCCAGATACCGGGACTGTCTATGGCTACACCTTC. This sequence joins TRBV19 and TRBJ1-2; tentatively, D is TRBD1 (5 bases). Trimming pared 5 bases from V and 4 bases from J, leaving 17 bases between. CDR1 is LNHDA, CDR2 SQIVND, per germline (reference sequence). CDR3 length: 15 amino acids.

V gene TRBV19 combines with J gene TRBJ2-7; 8 nucleotides agree with TRBD2. The trim removed 5 bases at V and 0 bases at J, leaving 9 bases unmatched. The CDR3 consists of 16 residues. The germline CDR1 and CDR2 sequences are LNHDA and SQIVND (reference sequence). The CDR3 here is CASSGAGGGISYEQYF. As DNA, the CDR3 is TGTGCCAGTAGTGGGGCCGGCGGGGGGATCTCCTACGAGCAGTACTTC.

The CDR3 coding sequence is TGCGCCAGCAGCTCAGGGGAGGGATTGGGGAATGAGCAGTTCTTC. It yields the protein CASSSGEGLGNEQFF. The rearrangement uses TRBV5-1 and TRBJ2-1, with D perhaps matching TRBD2 (7 bases). The CDR3 sequence is 15 residues long. Between the trimmed V and J ends, which lost 3 bases and 7 bases, there was a span of 17 bases. Germline CDR1 and CDR2: SGHRS and YFSETQ.

This chain uses TRBV20-1 with TRBJ2-7; 10 positions match TRBD2. Germline V gene lookup returns CDR1 DFQATT and CDR2 SNEGSKA (reference sequence). This CDR3 region has 11 residues. V trimming: 6 bases; J trimming: 10 bases; junction bases outside the gene matches: 6. The CDR3 is CSAPLAGVQYF. The CDR3, as DNA: TGCAGTGCACCTCTAGCGGGGGTCCAGTACTTC.

This chain connects TRBV27 to TRBJ2-3; D remains unclear. This CDR3 spans 14 amino acids. Per germline, CDR1 MNHEY and CDR2 SMNVEV (reference sequence). V was cut by 2 bases and J by 0 bases, with 6 bases left in between. The CDR3 loop reads CASSLSRSTDTQYF. The CDR3 DNA follows: TGTGCCAGCAGTTTAAGTCGGAGCACAGATACGCAGTATTTT.

CDR3 residues: CASSESGTYEQYF. The CDR3 coding sequence is TGTGCCAGCAGTGAGTCAGGGACCTACGAGCAGTACTTC. This sequence joins TRBV25-1 and TRBJ2-7, with D possibly matching TRBD1 (5 bases). This CDR3 has 13 amino acids. Germline-derived CDR1 and CDR2 are MGHDK and SYGVNS. Trimming took off 3 bases at V and 2 bases at J, with 8 bases between the two ends.

CDR3 protein: CASSDATGGNEQFF. The CDR3 bases are TGTGCCAGCAGCGATGCGACAGGGGGCAATGAGCAGTTCTTC. The chain is built from TRBV9 and TRBJ2-1, with TRBD1 matching over 9 bases. CDR1 is SGDLS, CDR2 YYNGEE, per germline. J was trimmed by 6 bases and V by 3 bases; bases with no gene match: 4. This CDR3 has 14 amino acids. The variable domain in full, with the rest retrieved from reference TRBV9 and TRBJ2-1, is DSGVTQTPKHLITATGQRVTLRCSPRSGDLSVYWYQQSLDQGLQFLIQYYNGEERAKGNILERFSAQQFPDLHSELNLSSLELGDSALYFCASSDATGGNEQFFGPGTRLTVL.

The chain combines TRBV5-6 with TRBJ1-2, with D possibly matching TRBD1 (5 bases). Trimming removed 6 bases at V and 8 bases at J, with 20 bases between. Germline-derived CDR1 and CDR2 are SGHDT and YYEEEE. The CDR3 extends over 14 amino acids. The DNA for the CDR3 is TGTGCCAGCACCGTAGCGACGGGGCATGTGGGCTACACCTTC. It encodes CASTVATGHVGYTF. Full variable domain (remainder filled in from reference TRBV5-6 and TRBJ1-2): DAGVTQSPTHLIKTRGQQVTLRCSPKSGHDTVSWYQQALGQGPQFIFQYYEEEERQRGNFPDRFSGHQFPNYSSELNVNALLLGDSALYLCASTVATGHVGYTFGSGTRLTVV.

This chain links TRBV6-5 with TRBJ2-2, with 7 bases matching TRBD2. The J segment lost 7 bases and the V segment lost 6 bases, leaving 11 bases of the junction unmatched. The CDR3 is made up of 15 amino acids. The germline V gene encodes CDR1 MNHEY and CDR2 SVGAGI. DNA of the CDR3: TGTGCCAGCAGCCTTGGGAGGGCAATCGGCGGGGAGCTGTTTTTT. This gives the protein CASSLGRAIGGELFF.

J is TRBJ2-3 and V is TRBV9, with D possibly called TRBD1 or TRBD2 (6 bases each). The CDR3 covers 15 residues. Germline assignment: CDR1 SGDLS and CDR2 YYNGEE. Trimming left V 5 bases short and J 2 bases short, with 15 bases between. CDR3 in amino acids: CASSLAGHNTDTQYF. For the CDR3, the DNA is TGTGCCAGCAGTTTGGCGGGACATAACACAGATACGCAGTATTTT.